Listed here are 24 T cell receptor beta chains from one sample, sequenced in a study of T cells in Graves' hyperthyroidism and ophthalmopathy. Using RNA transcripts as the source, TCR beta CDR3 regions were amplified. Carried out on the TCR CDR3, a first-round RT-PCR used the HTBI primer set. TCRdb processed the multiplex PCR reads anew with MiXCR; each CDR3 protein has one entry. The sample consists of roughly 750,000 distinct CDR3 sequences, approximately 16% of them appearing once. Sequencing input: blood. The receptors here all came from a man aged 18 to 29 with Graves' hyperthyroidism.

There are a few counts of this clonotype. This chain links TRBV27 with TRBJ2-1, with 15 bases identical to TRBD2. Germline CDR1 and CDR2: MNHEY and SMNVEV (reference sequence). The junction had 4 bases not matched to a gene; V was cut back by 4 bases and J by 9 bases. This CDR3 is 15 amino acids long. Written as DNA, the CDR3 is TGTGCCAGCAGTTCGGGACTAGCGGGAGGAGTTGAGCAGTTCTTC. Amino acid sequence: CASSSGLAGGVEQFF.

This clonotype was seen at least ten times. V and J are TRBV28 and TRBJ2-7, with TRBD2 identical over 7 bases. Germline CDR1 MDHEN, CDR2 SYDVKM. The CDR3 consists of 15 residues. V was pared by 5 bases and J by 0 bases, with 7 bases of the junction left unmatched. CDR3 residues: CASSPLAASSYEQYF. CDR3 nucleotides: TGTGCCAGCAGTCCTCTAGCGGCGAGCTCCTACGAGCAGTACTTC.

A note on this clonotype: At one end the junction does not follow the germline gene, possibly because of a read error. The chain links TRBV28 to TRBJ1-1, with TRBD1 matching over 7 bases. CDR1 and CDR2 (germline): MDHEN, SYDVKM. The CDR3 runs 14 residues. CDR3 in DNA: TGTGCCAGCAATTTAAGACAGGGCAACACTGAAGCTTTCTTT. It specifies CASNLRQGNTEAFF.

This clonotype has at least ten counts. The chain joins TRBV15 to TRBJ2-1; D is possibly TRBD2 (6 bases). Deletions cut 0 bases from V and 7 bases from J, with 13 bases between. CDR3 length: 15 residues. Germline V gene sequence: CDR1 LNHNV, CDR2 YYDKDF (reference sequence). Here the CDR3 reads CATSRDRGSGNEQFF. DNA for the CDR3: TGTGCCACCAGCAGAGATCGGGGGTCGGGTAATGAGCAGTTCTTC.

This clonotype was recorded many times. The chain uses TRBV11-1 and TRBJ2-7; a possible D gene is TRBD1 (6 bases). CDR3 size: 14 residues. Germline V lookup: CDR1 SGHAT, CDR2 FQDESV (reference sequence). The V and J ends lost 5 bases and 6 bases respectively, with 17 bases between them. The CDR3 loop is CASSPQGVAVEQYF. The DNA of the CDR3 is TGTGCCAGCAGCCCACAGGGAGTTGCCGTCGAGCAGTACTTC. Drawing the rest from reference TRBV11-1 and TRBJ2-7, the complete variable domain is EAEVAQSPRYKITEKSQAVAFWCDPISGHATLYWYRQILGQGPELLVQFQDESVVDDSQLPKDRFSAERLKGVDSTLKIQPAELGDSAMYLCASSPQGVAVEQYFGPGTRLTVT.

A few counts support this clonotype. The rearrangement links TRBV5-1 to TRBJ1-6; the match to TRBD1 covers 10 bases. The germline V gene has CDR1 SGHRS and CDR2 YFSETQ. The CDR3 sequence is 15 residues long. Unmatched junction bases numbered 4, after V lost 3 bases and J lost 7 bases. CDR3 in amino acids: CASSWGTGENSPLHF. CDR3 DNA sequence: TGCGCCAGCAGCTGGGGGACAGGGGAAAATTCACCCCTCCACTTT. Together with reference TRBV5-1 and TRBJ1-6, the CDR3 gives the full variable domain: KAGVTQTPRYLIKTRGQQVTLSCSPISGHRSVSWYQQTPGQGLQFLFEYFSETQRNKGNFPGRFSGRQFSNSRSEMNVSTLELGDSALYLCASSWGTGENSPLHFGNGTRLTVT.

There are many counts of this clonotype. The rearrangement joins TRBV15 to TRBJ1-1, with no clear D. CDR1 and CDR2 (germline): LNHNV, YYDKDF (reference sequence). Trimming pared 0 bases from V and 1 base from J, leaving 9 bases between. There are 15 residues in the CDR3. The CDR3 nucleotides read TGTGCCACCAGCAGAGACGGAGGTGAGAACACTGAAGCTTTCTTT. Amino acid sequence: CATSRDGGENTEAFF.

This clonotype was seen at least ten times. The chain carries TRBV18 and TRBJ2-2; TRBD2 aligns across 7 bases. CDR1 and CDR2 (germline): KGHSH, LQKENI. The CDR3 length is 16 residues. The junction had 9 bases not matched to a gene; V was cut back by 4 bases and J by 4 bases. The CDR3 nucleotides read TGTGCCAGCTCACACCCCCGGGAGGAGAGCACCGGGGAGCTGTTTTTT. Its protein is CASSHPREESTGELFF.

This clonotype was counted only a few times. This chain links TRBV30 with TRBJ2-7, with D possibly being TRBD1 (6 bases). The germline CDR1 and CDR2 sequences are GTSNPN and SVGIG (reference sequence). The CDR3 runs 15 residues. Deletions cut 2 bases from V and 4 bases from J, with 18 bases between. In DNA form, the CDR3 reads TGTGCCTGGAGTTCCACAGGGCAGGGATTTTACGAGCAGTACTTC. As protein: CAWSSTGQGFYEQYF.

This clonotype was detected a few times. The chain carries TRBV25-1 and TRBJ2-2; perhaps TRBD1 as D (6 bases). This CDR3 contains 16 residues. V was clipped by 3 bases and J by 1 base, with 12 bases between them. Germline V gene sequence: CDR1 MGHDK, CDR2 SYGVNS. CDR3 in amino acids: CASSELETGNTGELFF. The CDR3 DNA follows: TGTGCCAGCAGTGAGTTAGAGACAGGGAACACCGGGGAGCTGTTTTTT. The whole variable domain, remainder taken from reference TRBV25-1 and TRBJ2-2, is EADIYQTPRYLVIGTGKKITLECSQTMGHDKMYWYQQDPGMELHLIHYSYGVNSTEKGDLSSESTVSRIRTEHFPLTLESARPSHTSQYLCASSELETGNTGELFFGEGSRLTVL.

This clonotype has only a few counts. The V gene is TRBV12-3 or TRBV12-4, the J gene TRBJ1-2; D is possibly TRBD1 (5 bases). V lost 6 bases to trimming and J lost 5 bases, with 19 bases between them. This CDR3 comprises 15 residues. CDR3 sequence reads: CASRDGGIRDYGYTF. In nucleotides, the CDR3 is TGTGCCAGCAGGGATGGGGGTATAAGGGATTATGGCTACACCTTC.

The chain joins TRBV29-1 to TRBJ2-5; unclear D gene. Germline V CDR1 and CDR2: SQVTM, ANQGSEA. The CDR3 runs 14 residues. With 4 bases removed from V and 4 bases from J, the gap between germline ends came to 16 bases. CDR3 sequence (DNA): TGCAGCGTTGGAGAGTTGGTCTCACGAGAGACCCAGTACTTC. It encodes CSVGELVSRETQYF. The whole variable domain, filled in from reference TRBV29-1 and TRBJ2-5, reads SAVISQKPSRDICQRGTSLTIQCQVDSQVTMMFWYRQQPGQSLTLIATANQGSEATYESGFVIDKFPISRPNLTFSTLTVSNMSPEDSSIYLCSVGELVSRETQYFGPGTRLLVL.

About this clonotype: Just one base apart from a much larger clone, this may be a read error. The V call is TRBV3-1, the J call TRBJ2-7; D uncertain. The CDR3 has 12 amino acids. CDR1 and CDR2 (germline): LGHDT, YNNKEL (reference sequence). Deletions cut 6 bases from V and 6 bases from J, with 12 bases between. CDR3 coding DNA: TGTGCCAGCAGGGGTCGGTGGGGCGAGCAGTACTTC. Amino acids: CASRGRWGEQYF.

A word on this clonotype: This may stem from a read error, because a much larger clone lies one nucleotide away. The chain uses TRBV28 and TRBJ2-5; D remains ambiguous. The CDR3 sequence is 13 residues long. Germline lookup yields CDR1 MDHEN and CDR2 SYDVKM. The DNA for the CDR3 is TGTGACAGCAGGCCGCAAGGGTTAGAGACCCAGTACTTC. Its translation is CDSRPQGLETQYF.

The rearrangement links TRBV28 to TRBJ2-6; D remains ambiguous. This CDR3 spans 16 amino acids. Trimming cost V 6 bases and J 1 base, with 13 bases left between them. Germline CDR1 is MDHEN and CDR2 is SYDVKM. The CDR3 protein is CASRRGRFSGANVLTF. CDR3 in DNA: TGTGCCAGCAGGCGAGGACGGTTTTCTGGGGCCAACGTCCTGACTTTC.

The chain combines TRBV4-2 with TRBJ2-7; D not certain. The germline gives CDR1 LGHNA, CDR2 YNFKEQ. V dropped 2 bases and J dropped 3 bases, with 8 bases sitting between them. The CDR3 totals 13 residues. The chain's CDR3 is CASSQSRSYEQYF. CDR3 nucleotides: TGTGCCAGCAGCCAAAGCCGGAGCTACGAGCAGTACTTC.

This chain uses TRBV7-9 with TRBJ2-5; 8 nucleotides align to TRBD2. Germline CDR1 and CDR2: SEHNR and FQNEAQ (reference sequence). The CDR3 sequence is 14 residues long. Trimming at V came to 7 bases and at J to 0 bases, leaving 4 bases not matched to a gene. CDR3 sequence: CASTPGGYQETQYF. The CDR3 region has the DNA TGTGCCAGCACCCCGGGAGGGTACCAAGAGACCCAGTACTTC.

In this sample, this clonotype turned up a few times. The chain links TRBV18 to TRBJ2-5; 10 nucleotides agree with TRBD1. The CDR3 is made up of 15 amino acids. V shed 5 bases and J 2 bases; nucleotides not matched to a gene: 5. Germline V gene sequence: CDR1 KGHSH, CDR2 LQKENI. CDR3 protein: CASSAGTGAQETQYF. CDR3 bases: TGTGCCAGCTCAGCCGGGACAGGGGCTCAAGAGACCCAGTACTTC. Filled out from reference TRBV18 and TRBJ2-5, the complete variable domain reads NAGVMQNPRHLVRRRGQEARLRCSPMKGHSHVYWYRQLPEEGLKFMVYLQKENIIDESGMPKERFSAEFPKEGPSILRIQQVVRGDSAAYFCASSAGTGAQETQYFGPGTRLLVL.

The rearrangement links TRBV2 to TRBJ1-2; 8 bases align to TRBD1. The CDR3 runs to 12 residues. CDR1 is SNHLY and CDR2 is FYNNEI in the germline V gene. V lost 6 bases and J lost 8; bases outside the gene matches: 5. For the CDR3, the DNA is TGTGCCAGCAGCGAACAGGGGGACGGCTACACCTTC. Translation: CASSEQGDGYTF.

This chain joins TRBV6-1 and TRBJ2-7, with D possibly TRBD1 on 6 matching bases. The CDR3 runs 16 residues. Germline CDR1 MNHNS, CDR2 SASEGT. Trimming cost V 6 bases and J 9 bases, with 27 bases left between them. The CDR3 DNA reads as TGTGCCAGCAGCCAAGGGGGTGGGGCAGGGGACGGCGGGCAGTACTTC. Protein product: CASSQGGGAGDGGQYF.

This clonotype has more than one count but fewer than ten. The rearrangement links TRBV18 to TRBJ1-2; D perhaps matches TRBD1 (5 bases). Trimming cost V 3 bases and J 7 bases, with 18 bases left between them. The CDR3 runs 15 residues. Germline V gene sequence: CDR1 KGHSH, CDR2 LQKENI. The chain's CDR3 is CASSPQSEGQIGYTF. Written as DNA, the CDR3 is TGTGCCAGCTCACCTCAATCCGAGGGGCAGATTGGCTACACCTTC.

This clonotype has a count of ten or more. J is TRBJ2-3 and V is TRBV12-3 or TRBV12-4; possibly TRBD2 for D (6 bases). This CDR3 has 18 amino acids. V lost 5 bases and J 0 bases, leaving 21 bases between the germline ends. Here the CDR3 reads CASSPSRDLYESTDTQYF. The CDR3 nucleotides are TGTGCCAGCAGTCCGTCCCGGGACTTATATGAGAGCACAGATACGCAGTATTTT.

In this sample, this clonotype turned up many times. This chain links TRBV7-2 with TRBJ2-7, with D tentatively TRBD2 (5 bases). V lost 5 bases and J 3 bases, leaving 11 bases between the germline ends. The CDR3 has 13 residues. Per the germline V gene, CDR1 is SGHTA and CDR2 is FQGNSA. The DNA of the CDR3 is TGTGCCAGCAGCGTCGGACTGAACTACGAGCAGTACTTC. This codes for CASSVGLNYEQYF.

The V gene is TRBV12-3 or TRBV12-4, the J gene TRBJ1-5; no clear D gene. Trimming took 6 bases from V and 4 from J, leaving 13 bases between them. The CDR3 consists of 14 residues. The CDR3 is CASSDLTANQPQHF. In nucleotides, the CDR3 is TGTGCCAGCAGCGATTTGACGGCGAATCAGCCCCAGCATTTT.